This entry features one T cell receptor (beta chain) sequence. The CDR3 covers 16 residues. V lost 7 bases to trimming and J lost 4 bases; unmatched junction nucleotides: 10. CDR1 is MDHEN, CDR2 SYDVKM, per germline. The sample belongs to a study of T cell changes during pregnancy in multiple sclerosis. The assay was immunoSEQ multiplex PCR, and TCRdb's table has in-frame clones only and misses some. The sample includes under 95,000 clones, roughly 91% of them seen just once. The sequence derives from a female donor in good health, enrolled as a control in a pregnancy study. V is TRBV28 and J is TRBJ2-2, with TRBD1 identical over 9 bases. Sequencing used peripheral blood, obtained after pregnancy. The CDR3 spells CASTTRTGDSTGELFF. For the CDR3, the DNA is TGTGCCAGCACCACGAGGACAGGGGACAGCACCGGGGAGCTGTTTTTT.